This T cell receptor (beta chain) is from a study of regulatory and conventional T cells in RAG deficiency. Measured with immunoSEQ multiplex PCR; TCRdb has only the in-frame clones, and not every one. The sample shows around 1,000 clones, 65% to 85% of them seen only once. Blood CD4+ CD25-low CD127-high conventional T cells supplied the genomic DNA template. Deletions cut 2 bases from V and 4 bases from J, with 4 bases between. Germline V CDR1 and CDR2: SGHTA, FQGTGA. The CDR3 runs 12 residues. The V and J genes are TRBV7-3 and TRBJ2-3; no clear D gene. The clonotype was recovered from a human donor with RAG deficiency presenting as combined immunodeficiency. The sample taken for sequencing was CD4+ effector T cells sorted from blood. The CDR3, as DNA: TGTGCCAGCAGCTTAGTAGCAGATACGCAGTATTTT. Translation gives CASSLVADTQYF.